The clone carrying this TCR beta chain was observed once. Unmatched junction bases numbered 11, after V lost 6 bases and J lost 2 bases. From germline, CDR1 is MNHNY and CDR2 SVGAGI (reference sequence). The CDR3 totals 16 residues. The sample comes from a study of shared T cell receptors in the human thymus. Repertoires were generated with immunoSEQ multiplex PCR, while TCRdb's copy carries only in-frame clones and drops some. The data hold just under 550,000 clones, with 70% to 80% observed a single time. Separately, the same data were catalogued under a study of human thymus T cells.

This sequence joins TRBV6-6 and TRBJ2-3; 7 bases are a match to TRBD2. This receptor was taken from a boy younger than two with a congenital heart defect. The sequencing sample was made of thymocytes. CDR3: CASRFTQRDPTDTQYF. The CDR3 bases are TGTGCCAGCAGATTTACTCAGCGGGACCCCACAGATACGCAGTATTTT.